This T cell receptor (beta chain) was profiled in a study of T cells after yellow fever vaccination. Study-wide background: SMART-Seq v4 Ultra Low Input served to prepare low-cell-number fractions. The study, taken as a whole, reports: Sorted repertoires could include abundant contaminating clonotypes from bulk cells. Once the booster was given, most primary-vaccination clones reappeared, at approximately 97% for CD4 and 88% for CD8.

Concerning this clonotype: Its antigen is unknown. The junction does not match germline at one end; this may be a read error.

By 5'RACE template switching, TCR cDNA was produced, with a universal primer site and UMIs added in the process. TCRdb redid the calling of the 5' RACE reads with MiXCR, one entry per CDR3 protein. This sample has some 600,000 distinct CDR3 sequences, with about a sixth found just once. Germline CDR1 is SGHRS and CDR2 is YFSETQ. There are 15 residues in the CDR3. The chain couples TRBV5-1 to TRBJ2-1; D remains unclear. The sequence was obtained from a man aged 18-30 years who received the YFV17D yellow fever vaccine. Here the sequenced sample was PBMCs, taken 5 days after the first yellow fever vaccination. The CDR3 is CAGSPDHRSYNEQFF. CDR3 DNA: TGCGCCGGCAGCCCTGACCACCGCTCCTACAATGAGCAGTTCTTC.